A single sample is the source of the 32 T cell receptor beta chains below, sequenced in a study of CD8 T cells in Susac syndrome. After extraction with the RNeasy kit, about 0.45 to 1 ug of the RNA was reverse transcribed using random hexamers. TCRdb re-analysed the immunoSEQ multiplex PCR reads in MiXCR, keeping a single row per CDR3 protein. Among about 300,000 distinct CDR3 sequences listed, about 85% were seen once. The source material was CD8+ T cells from PBMCs. The source of these receptors is a human donor with multiple sclerosis.

The rearrangement uses TRBV19 and TRBJ2-5, with 8 bases that match TRBD2. The V gene's germline CDR1 is LNHDA and CDR2 SQIVND (reference sequence). Trimming cost V 4 bases and J 3 bases; bases outside gene matches: 10. The CDR3 extends over 16 amino acids. CDR3 region: CASSSVGLATEETQYF. The CDR3 DNA reads as TGTGCCAGTAGTAGCGTTGGACTAGCCACTGAAGAGACCCAGTACTTC.

The rearrangement joins TRBV5-1 to TRBJ2-6; a weak D match, TRBD2 (6 bases). CDR1 is SGHRS and CDR2 is YFSETQ in the germline V gene. Trimming pared 2 bases from V and 1 base from J, leaving 16 bases between. The CDR3 is 18 residues long. In DNA form, the CDR3 reads TGCGCCAGCAGCTTACTTACAGGAGGGAGGTCTGGGGCCAACGTCCTGACTTTC. Its protein is CASSLLTGGRSGANVLTF. The full variable domain, completed using reference TRBV5-1 and TRBJ2-6, is KAGVTQTPRYLIKTRGQQVTLSCSPISGHRSVSWYQQTPGQGLQFLFEYFSETQRNKGNFPGRFSGRQFSNSRSEMNVSTLELGDSALYLCASSLLTGGRSGANVLTFGAGSRLTVL.

The chain links TRBV4-1 to TRBJ1-2; TRBD1 aligns across 7 bases. CDR1 and CDR2 from the germline V gene are MGHRA and YSYEKL. This CDR3 contains 16 residues. V lost 0 bases to trimming and J lost 4 bases; unmatched junction nucleotides: 8. CDR3 sequence: CASSQDLSRDSYGYTF. The CDR3 DNA sequence: TGCGCCAGCAGCCAAGATTTAAGTAGGGACAGCTATGGCTACACCTTC.

V usage is TRBV27 and J usage is TRBJ2-7; 7 bases agree with TRBD2. CDR1 is MNHEY and CDR2 is SMNVEV in the germline V gene (reference sequence). The CDR3 has 15 residues. Trimming cost V 6 bases and J 2 bases; bases outside gene matches: 10. The CDR3 region is CASSLLRGGTYEQYF. The CDR3 region has the DNA TGTGCCAGCAGCCTACTACGCGGGGGAACCTACGAGCAGTACTTC.

This clonotype has just a few counts. The rearrangement joins TRBV9 to TRBJ2-7, with D possibly TRBD2 on 6 matching bases. The CDR3 runs 14 residues. Germline V lookup: CDR1 SGDLS, CDR2 YYNGEE. Trimming shortened V by 0 bases and J by 4 bases, and 11 bases separated the two germline ends. CDR3 loop: CASSVAAGRYEQYF. The CDR3 coding sequence is TGTGCCAGCAGCGTAGCGGCGGGGCGATACGAGCAGTACTTC.

The chain employs TRBV19 and TRBJ2-7, with unresolved D. Trimming cost V 2 bases and J 0 bases, with 11 bases left between them. CDR1 and CDR2 from the germline V gene are LNHDA and SQIVND (reference sequence). This CDR3 has 15 amino acids. CDR3 in DNA: TGTGCCAGTAGTATAAACTCGAGGAGCTCCTACGAGCAGTACTTC. This sequence encodes CASSINSRSSYEQYF. The full variable domain, in which reference TRBV19 and TRBJ2-7 provide the parts outside the CDR3, is DGGITQSPKYLFRKEGQNVTLSCEQNLNHDAMYWYRQDPGQGLRLIYYSQIVNDFQKGDIAEGYSVSREKKESFPLTVTSAQKNPTAFYLCASSINSRSSYEQYFGPGTRLTVT.

This chain links TRBV2 with TRBJ2-1, with 12 bases lining up with TRBD2. Germline CDR1 reads SNHLY; CDR2 reads FYNNEI. Unmatched junction bases numbered 9, after V lost 4 bases and J lost 5 bases. The CDR3 sequence is 17 residues long. DNA of the CDR3: TGTGCCAGCAGTGCCTCTAGCGGGAGGGCCTGGGACAATGAGCAGTTCTTC. It encodes CASSASSGRAWDNEQFF.

This clonotype was found once. This chain connects TRBV3-1 to TRBJ2-3; TRBD2 matches 9 bases. The J segment lost 0 bases and the V segment lost 1 base, leaving 2 bases of the junction unmatched. Per germline, CDR1 LGHDT and CDR2 YNNKEL (reference sequence). The CDR3 has 16 residues. CDR3: CASSQGLAASTDTQYF. The CDR3 bases are TGTGCCAGCAGCCAAGGACTAGCGGCTAGCACAGATACGCAGTATTTT.

The V call is TRBV12-3 or TRBV12-4, the J call TRBJ1-2; 7 bases are a match to TRBD1. V lost 7 bases to trimming and J lost 2 bases; unmatched junction nucleotides: 19. The CDR3 runs 18 residues. The CDR3 sequence: CASTSFRDSNPLNYGYTF. CDR3 DNA sequence: TGTGCCAGCACTTCATTCCGGGACAGCAACCCCTTGAACTATGGCTACACCTTC.

The V and J genes are TRBV27 and TRBJ1-4, with D possibly matching TRBD1 (5 bases). The V gene's germline CDR1 is MNHEY and CDR2 SMNVEV (reference sequence). The CDR3 has 17 residues. V was trimmed by 0 bases and J by 4 bases, leaving 15 bases between them. The CDR3 sequence is CASSLSRELFVNEKLFF. Here the CDR3 DNA reads TGTGCCAGCAGTTTATCCAGGGAACTGTTTGTTAATGAAAAACTGTTTTTT.

This chain connects TRBV28 to TRBJ2-2; either TRBD1 or TRBD2 may fit D (6 bases each). Germline assignment: CDR1 MDHEN and CDR2 SYDVKM. V dropped 5 bases and J dropped 6 bases, with 13 bases sitting between them. This CDR3 contains 14 residues. The CDR3 spells CASSTGTGAGELFF. The DNA of the CDR3 is TGTGCCAGCAGTACAGGGACGGGAGCCGGGGAGCTGTTTTTT.

This chain links TRBV15 with TRBJ1-1, with 7 bases identical to TRBD1. Germline V gene lookup returns CDR1 LNHNV and CDR2 YYDKDF (reference sequence). The CDR3 spans 16 residues. Germline trimming cut 5 bases from V and 1 base from J; bases unmatched to any gene: 10. The CDR3 loop reads CATSQGRRTGNTEAFF. CDR3 nucleotide sequence: TGTGCCACCAGCCAGGGGAGACGGACAGGGAACACTGAAGCTTTCTTT.

V and J are TRBV29-1 and TRBJ1-1; 7 bases fit TRBD1. The CDR3 covers 13 residues. The ends lost 6 bases at V and 9 bases at J; junction bases unmatched: 13. The germline CDR1 and CDR2 sequences are SQVTM and ANQGSEA. The DNA of the CDR3 is TGCAGCGTGCGGGCAGGGGGTACGGGACAAGCTTTCTTT. The encoded protein is CSVRAGGTGQAFF. Variable domain in full (rest from reference TRBV29-1 and TRBJ1-1): SAVISQKPSRDICQRGTSLTIQCQVDSQVTMMFWYRQQPGQSLTLIATANQGSEATYESGFVIDKFPISRPNLTFSTLTVSNMSPEDSSIYLCSVRAGGTGQAFFGQGTRLTVV.

The J gene is TRBJ2-7, the V gene TRBV7-9, with a weak D call TRBD2 (6 bases). Germline lookup yields CDR1 SEHNR and CDR2 FQNEAQ (reference sequence). The CDR3 sequence is 14 residues long. V lost 6 bases to trimming and J lost 3 bases, with 15 bases between them. CDR3: CASSRTGEGYEQYF. The CDR3 nucleotides read TGTGCCAGCAGTCGAACGGGAGAGGGCTACGAGCAGTACTTC.

The V gene is TRBV7-9, the J gene TRBJ1-5, with D unclear. Trimming shortened V by 0 bases and J by 6 bases, and 3 bases separated the two germline ends. CDR1 and CDR2 (germline): SEHNR, FQNEAQ (reference sequence). The CDR3 is 12 amino acids. This chain's CDR3 is CASSLASQPQHF. CDR3 coding DNA: TGTGCCAGCAGCTTAGCCTCTCAGCCCCAGCATTTT.

This chain uses TRBV6-2 or TRBV6-3 with TRBJ2-7; D assignment may be TRBD1 or TRBD2 (5 bases each). V gave up 7 bases and J gave up 0 bases, with 16 bases separating them. The CDR3 loop spans 15 amino acids. CDR1 and CDR2 from the germline V gene are MNHEY and SVGEGT. CDR3 sequence (DNA): TGTGCCAGCATCCGGGACCGCCGGAGCTCCTACGAGCAGTACTTC. Its translation is CASIRDRRSSYEQYF.

V usage is TRBV7-9 and J usage is TRBJ2-3, with a weak D call TRBD1 (5 bases). V lost 5 bases and J lost 4, with 13 bases in between. The germline V gene has CDR1 SEHNR and CDR2 FQNEAQ (reference sequence). The CDR3 runs to 14 residues. The DNA for the CDR3 is TGTGCCAGCAGCATTCAGGGCTGGCCAGATACGCAGTATTTT. Translated, it gives CASSIQGWPDTQYF.

The V and J genes are TRBV29-1 and TRBJ2-7; 8 nucleotides align to TRBD1. V lost 7 bases to trimming and J lost 6 bases; unmatched junction nucleotides: 11. Germline V gene sequence: CDR1 SQVTM, CDR2 ANQGSEA. This CDR3 region has 13 residues. This chain's CDR3 is CSARGLNHREQYF. As DNA, the CDR3 is TGCAGCGCCAGGGGGCTGAATCACCGCGAGCAGTACTTC.

V and J are TRBV12-3 or TRBV12-4 and TRBJ2-1, with TRBD2 identical over 11 bases. J gave up 8 bases and V 5 bases, and 8 bases lay outside the gene matches. CDR3 length equals 15 residues. The CDR3 bases are TGTGCCAGCAGTACCGGGACTAGCGGCCTTTATGAGCAGTTCTTC. Protein product: CASSTGTSGLYEQFF.

The chain combines TRBV24-1 with TRBJ2-1; TRBD2 matches at 12 bases. Germline V CDR1 and CDR2: KGHDR, SFDVKD. CDR3 length equals 14 residues. J gave up 7 bases and V 7 bases, and 4 bases lay outside the gene matches. The CDR3 is CATSGLAGRNEQFF. Here the CDR3 DNA reads TGTGCCACCAGCGGACTAGCGGGACGGAATGAGCAGTTCTTC.

This clonotype was seen only once. CDR3 nucleotides: TGTGCCAGCAGTTTTACTAGCGGGAAATACAATGAGCAGTTCTTC. Its protein is CASSFTSGKYNEQFF. The chain joins TRBV27 to TRBJ2-1; TRBD2 matches 10 bases. Germline-derived CDR1 and CDR2 are MNHEY and SMNVEV (reference sequence). J lost 4 bases, V lost 3 bases, and 3 bases had no gene match. This CDR3 is built from 15 residues.

The rearrangement joins TRBV27 to TRBJ1-1; possible D gene TRBD1, 6 bases. Trimming left V 0 bases short and J 4 bases short, with 9 bases between. The CDR3 sequence is 14 residues long. Germline V lookup: CDR1 MNHEY, CDR2 SMNVEV (reference sequence). As DNA, the CDR3 is TGTGCCAGCAGTTTATCACAGGGTGCCACTGAAGCTTTCTTT. As protein: CASSLSQGATEAFF.

J is TRBJ1-6 and V is TRBV14; 9 bases fit TRBD1. The CDR3 consists of 17 residues. Looked up from germline, CDR1 is SGHDN and CDR2 is FVKESK. J lost 4 bases, V lost 0 bases, and 4 bases had no gene match. CDR3 bases: TGTGCCAGCAGCCAAGAAACAGGGGGCATATATAATTCACCCCTCCACTTT. Amino acid sequence: CASSQETGGIYNSPLHF.

This clonotype was seen only once. The J gene is TRBJ1-6, the V gene TRBV28; a possible D gene is TRBD1 (5 bases). V shed 8 bases and J shed 8 bases, with 22 bases lying between them. Germline-derived CDR1 and CDR2 are MDHEN and SYDVKM. The CDR3 runs 16 residues. The CDR3 sequence is CASSLRGGGAHSPLHF. In DNA form, the CDR3 reads TGTGCCAGCTCCTTAAGGGGAGGAGGGGCCCATTCACCCCTCCACTTT.

This chain uses TRBV9 with TRBJ2-3, with 7 bases lining up with TRBD1. This CDR3 is built from 15 residues. V trimming: 4 bases; J trimming: 4 bases; junction bases outside the gene matches: 9. Looked up from germline, CDR1 is SGDLS and CDR2 is YYNGEE. The CDR3 here is CASSPPGGSPDTQYF. The CDR3 nucleotides read TGTGCCAGCAGCCCTCCAGGGGGATCCCCAGATACGCAGTATTTT.

The chain carries TRBV7-9 and TRBJ2-7; 13 nucleotides align to TRBD2. Germline trimming cut 4 bases from V and 4 bases from J; bases unmatched to any gene: 4. This CDR3 is built from 15 residues. CDR1 and CDR2 (germline): SEHNR, FQNEAQ (reference sequence). CDR3 residues: CASSSAGLAGYEQYF. CDR3 in DNA: TGTGCCAGCAGCTCGGCGGGACTAGCGGGGTACGAGCAGTACTTC.

The rearrangement links TRBV29-1 to TRBJ2-1; 8 bases map to TRBD2. Trimming removed 7 bases from V and 0 bases from J; junction bases left unmatched: 11. CDR3 length: 16 residues. Germline CDR1 reads SQVTM; CDR2 reads ANQGSEA. CDR3 loop: CSAGGREGGSYNEQFF. The CDR3 DNA follows: TGCAGCGCCGGAGGTCGGGAGGGGGGCTCCTACAATGAGCAGTTCTTC.

The V and J genes are TRBV3-1 and TRBJ2-7; tentatively, D is TRBD1 or TRBD2 (5 bases each). Germline values: CDR1 LGHDT, CDR2 YNNKEL (reference sequence). V was clipped by 4 bases and J by 3 bases, with 19 bases between them. The CDR3 consists of 16 residues. The CDR3: CASSPLRGRSRYEQYF. CDR3 coding DNA: TGTGCCAGCAGCCCCCTCCGGGGCCGTTCACGCTACGAGCAGTACTTC.

The J gene is TRBJ2-1, the V gene TRBV30, with TRBD2 matching over 9 bases. CDR1 GTSNPN and CDR2 SVGIG come from the germline V gene (reference sequence). This CDR3 is 17 amino acids long. The J segment lost 3 bases and the V segment lost 3 bases, leaving 12 bases of the junction unmatched. The CDR3 DNA reads TGTGCCTGGAGAAGGGGCTGGCGGGAGGGCGTCTACAATGAGCAGTTCTTC. It codes for CAWRRGWREGVYNEQFF.

This chain links TRBV9 with TRBJ2-3; D not certain. Germline V gene data show CDR1 as SGDLS and CDR2 as YYNGEE. The V end lost 0 bases, the J end lost 1 base, and 9 bases lay between the germline ends. CDR3 length equals 15 residues. CDR3 protein: CASSVVSGGTDTQYF. Here the CDR3 DNA reads TGTGCCAGCAGCGTAGTATCGGGTGGCACAGATACGCAGTATTTT.

The rearrangement uses TRBV4-1 and TRBJ2-3; D is unresolved. Germline V CDR1 and CDR2: MGHRA, YSYEKL. The CDR3 runs 13 residues. Deletions cut 1 base from V and 4 bases from J, with 6 bases between. CDR3 sequence reads: CASSQVGSDTQYF. CDR3 nucleotides: TGCGCCAGCAGCCAAGTGGGGTCAGATACGCAGTATTTT.

This clonotype came up once. V and J are TRBV9 and TRBJ1-5; 11 bases align to TRBD1. Germline V gives CDR1 SGDLS, CDR2 YYNGEE. The ends lost 4 bases at V and 5 bases at J; junction bases unmatched: 11. CDR3 length equals 17 residues. CDR3 protein: CASSTGVGQGADQPQHF. The CDR3 coding sequence is TGTGCCAGCAGCACCGGAGTAGGACAGGGGGCTGATCAGCCCCAGCATTTT.